One sample yielded the 28 T cell receptor beta chains listed below, sequenced in a study of T-cell reconstitution after alpha-beta-depleted transplantation in children. It was with unique molecular identifiers that the TCRbeta library was prepared. MiXCR, applied by TCRdb to the PCR reads, yields one record per CDR3 protein. The table lists around 440,000 distinct CDR3 sequences, roughly 17% of them singletons. Sample: PBMCs, mostly from graft donor cells, taken 360 days after TCRalphabeta/CD19-depleted stem cell transplant. Every receptor here comes from a boy younger than two who had a stem cell transplant for Wiskott-Aldrich syndrome, so the T cells may come from the graft donor.

This clonotype came up a few times. V is TRBV15 and J is TRBJ1-5; possibly TRBD1 for D (5 bases). CDR1 is LNHNV and CDR2 is YYDKDF in the germline V gene (reference sequence). The V end was cut by 0 bases, the J end by 0 bases, with 15 bases between. The length of the CDR3 is 18 residues. CDR3: CATSRDVREGYSNQPQHF. As DNA, the CDR3 is TGTGCCACCAGCAGAGATGTCAGGGAGGGGTATAGCAATCAGCCCCAGCATTTT.

The rearrangement joins TRBV5-4 to TRBJ1-6; 8 nucleotides agree with TRBD1. CDR1 and CDR2 (germline): SGHNT, YYREEE (reference sequence). The CDR3 is 16 amino acids. V dropped 3 bases and J dropped 0; count of bases not matched to a gene: 2. CDR3 protein: CASSWTGSSYNSPLHF. CDR3 bases: TGTGCCAGCAGCTGGACAGGGAGCTCCTATAATTCACCCCTCCACTTT.

This clonotype showed up just a few times. V usage is TRBV4-1 and J usage is TRBJ2-5, with 7 bases aligning to TRBD2. V shed 4 bases, J shed 3 bases, and the junction held 14 bases outside the gene matches. The CDR3 covers 17 residues. CDR1 is MGHRA, CDR2 YSYEKL, per germline. In DNA, the CDR3 is TGCGCCAGCAGCCCCTCATCCGGGAGGAGGGCCAAAGAGACCCAGTACTTC. Translation: CASSPSSGRRAKETQYF.

This clonotype has more than one count but fewer than ten. The V and J genes are TRBV3-1 and TRBJ2-7; possibly TRBD1 for D (6 bases). The ends were cut back, 0 bases at V and 2 bases at J, with 11 bases in the middle. The CDR3 is 15 residues long. CDR1 is LGHDT and CDR2 is YNNKEL in the germline V gene (reference sequence). The CDR3 loop is CASSQDYRDTYEQYF. The CDR3 DNA is TGTGCCAGCAGCCAAGATTACAGGGATACCTACGAGCAGTACTTC.

The chain is built from TRBV11-1 and TRBJ2-5; tentative D call: TRBD1 (6 bases). This CDR3 has 13 residues. V was pared by 3 bases and J by 5 bases, with 10 bases between. The V gene's germline CDR1 is SGHAT and CDR2 FQDESV (reference sequence). The CDR3 protein is CASSFWGLETQYF. The DNA of the CDR3 is TGTGCCAGCAGCTTTTGGGGGCTGGAGACCCAGTACTTC. Complete variable domain (other parts from reference TRBV11-1 and TRBJ2-5): EAEVAQSPRYKITEKSQAVAFWCDPISGHATLYWYRQILGQGPELLVQFQDESVVDDSQLPKDRFSAERLKGVDSTLKIQPAELGDSAMYLCASSFWGLETQYFGPGTRLLVL.

The rearrangement links TRBV29-1 to TRBJ2-1; D is ambiguous. CDR1 is SQVTM and CDR2 is ANQGSEA in the germline V gene. V lost 6 bases and J lost 3, with 6 bases in between. The CDR3 has 11 residues. The CDR3 here is CSVSDYNEQFF. The CDR3 DNA follows: TGCAGCGTCTCCGACTACAATGAGCAGTTCTTC.

The V gene is TRBV11-2, the J gene TRBJ2-7; TRBD1 might be the D (7 bases). CDR3 length: 15 amino acids. Trimming removed 5 bases at V and 4 bases at J, with 18 bases between. CDR1 is SGHAT, CDR2 FQNNGV, per germline. The CDR3 here is CASSLSTGRFYEQYF. The CDR3 DNA sequence: TGTGCCAGCAGCCTATCGACAGGGAGGTTTTACGAGCAGTACTTC. The variable domain in full, completed from reference TRBV11-2 and TRBJ2-7, reads EAGVAQSPRYKIIEKRQSVAFWCNPISGHATLYWYQQILGQGPKLLIQFQNNGVVDDSQLPKDRFSAERLKGVDSTLKIQPAKLEDSAVYLCASSLSTGRFYEQYFGPGTRLTVT.

Many counts were recorded for this clonotype. The V and J genes are TRBV5-1 and TRBJ2-5; 8 bases agree with TRBD1. This CDR3 contains 14 residues. Trimming took 7 bases from V and 4 from J; bases not matched to a gene: 9. CDR1 is SGHRS, CDR2 YFSETQ, per germline. CDR3 in DNA: TGCGCCAGCGGACGCCGAACAGGGGGAGAGACCCAGTACTTC. Translating it yields CASGRRTGGETQYF.

This clonotype has a handful of counts. The rearrangement uses TRBV7-2 and TRBJ2-1, with 10 bases identical to TRBD1. The CDR3 spans 15 residues. Per germline, CDR1 SGHTA and CDR2 FQGNSA. The junction had 4 bases not matched to a gene; V was cut back by 5 bases and J by 3 bases. The CDR3, as DNA: TGTGCCAGCAGCATGGACAGGGGGTTCTACAATGAGCAGTTCTTC. Its protein product is CASSMDRGFYNEQFF.

The chain recombines TRBV6-5 with TRBJ2-2; the D is unclear. The V gene's germline CDR1 is MNHEY and CDR2 SVGAGI. The CDR3 has 16 amino acids. V gave up 0 bases and J gave up 6 bases, with 14 bases separating them. Here the CDR3 DNA reads TGTGCCAGCAGTTACTCGTGGCAGGATCTGGCCGGGGAGCTGTTTTTT. Amino acid sequence: CASSYSWQDLAGELFF.

The genes are TRBV7-2 and TRBJ1-1; 9 bases agree with TRBD1. J gave up 5 bases and V 4 bases, and 5 bases lay outside the gene matches. This CDR3 region has 14 residues. Germline CDR1 is SGHTA and CDR2 is FQGNSA. The CDR3 DNA reads as TGTGCCAGCAGCTCCGGGACAGGGAGGACTGAAGCTTTCTTT. Translating gives CASSSGTGRTEAFF.

This clonotype was counted at least ten times. The CDR3 here is CASSQDMGRRMNTEAFF. CDR3 nucleotide sequence: TGTGCCAGCAGCCAAGATATGGGCAGGAGGATGAACACTGAAGCTTTCTTT. The chain employs TRBV4-2 and TRBJ1-1; D ambiguous. CDR3 size: 17 residues. V was pared by 0 bases and J by 0 bases, with 14 bases between. CDR1 and CDR2 from the germline V gene are LGHNA and YNFKEQ.

The genes are TRBV2 and TRBJ2-2; no clear D. Trimming took 2 bases from V and 4 from J, leaving 11 bases between them. The germline V gene has CDR1 SNHLY and CDR2 FYNNEI. The CDR3 is made up of 15 amino acids. The CDR3 sequence is CASSERLVPTGELFF. Written as DNA, the CDR3 is TGTGCCAGCAGTGAACGATTAGTCCCCACCGGGGAGCTGTTTTTT.

This rearrangement joins TRBV12-3 or TRBV12-4 to TRBJ2-7, with a tentative D call TRBD1 (6 bases). This CDR3 comprises 14 residues. V lost 5 bases and J lost 6, with 17 bases in between. The chain's CDR3 is CASSPQSRQAEQYF. The CDR3 DNA follows: TGTGCCAGCAGTCCCCAAAGTCGACAGGCCGAGCAGTACTTC.

This sequence joins TRBV5-1 and TRBJ2-3, with 11 nucleotides matching TRBD2. The V and J ends lost 4 bases and 2 bases, in that order; junction bases with no gene match: 18. The V gene's germline CDR1 is SGHRS and CDR2 YFSETQ. CDR3 length: 20 residues. CDR3: CASSMDGWLAGGRSTDTQYF. CDR3 nucleotides: TGCGCCAGCAGCATGGACGGGTGGCTAGCGGGGGGCCGGTCCACAGATACGCAGTATTTT.

The rearrangement joins TRBV5-1 to TRBJ2-7, with D possibly matching TRBD1 (6 bases). Germline V CDR1 and CDR2: SGHRS, YFSETQ. The CDR3 is 14 amino acids. V was clipped by 5 bases and J by 0 bases, with 12 bases between them. The CDR3 region has the DNA TGCGCCAGCAGACTGGGGGCCGGCTCCTACGAGCAGTACTTC. Translating it yields CASRLGAGSYEQYF.

V and J are TRBV10-3 and TRBJ1-5; D is undetermined. The germline V gene has CDR1 ENHRY and CDR2 SYGVKD. The V end was cut by 4 bases, the J end by 6 bases, with 13 bases between. The CDR3 contains 14 residues. CDR3 DNA sequence: TGTGCCATCAGTGGGTCAGAAGGGTCTCAGCCCCAGCATTTT. As protein: CAISGSEGSQPQHF.

This chain uses TRBV6-1 with TRBJ1-6, with 7 bases that match TRBD1. The trim removed 6 bases at V and 7 bases at J, leaving 6 bases unmatched. This CDR3 contains 14 residues. The germline V gene encodes CDR1 MNHNS and CDR2 SASEGT. CDR3 sequence: CASRTGAGNSPLHF. As DNA, the CDR3 is TGTGCCAGCAGAACAGGGGCAGGGAATTCACCCCTCCACTTT.

CDR3 amino acids: CASSLSAGSPSYEQYF. CDR3 coding DNA: TGCGCCAGCAGCTTGTCAGCAGGGAGCCCCTCCTACGAGCAGTACTTC. This chain connects TRBV5-1 to TRBJ2-7; D could derive from TRBD1 or TRBD2 (5 bases each). The CDR3 extends over 16 amino acids. Per the germline V gene, CDR1 is SGHRS and CDR2 is YFSETQ. Trimming pared 1 base from V and 0 bases from J, leaving 14 bases between.

J is TRBJ2-5 and V is TRBV7-7; perhaps TRBD1 as D (7 bases). The CDR3 length is 14 residues. The V end was cut by 1 base, the J end by 11 bases, with 17 bases between. Germline CDR1 reads SSHAT; CDR2 reads FNYEAQ (reference sequence). CDR3 sequence reads: CASSLGSPGDRQYF. Written as DNA, the CDR3 is TGTGCCAGCAGCTTAGGATCTCCGGGGGACAGACAGTACTTC. Drawing the rest from reference TRBV7-7 and TRBJ2-5, the complete variable domain is GAGVSQSPRYKVTKRGQDVTLRCDPISSHATLYWYQQALGQGPEFLTYFNYEAQPDKSGLPSDRFSAERPEGSISTLTIQRTEQRDSAMYRCASSLGSPGDRQYFGPGTRLLVL.

The table lists this clonotype with a few counts. The chain combines TRBV4-1 with TRBJ2-5, with TRBD1 identical over 8 bases. CDR1 is MGHRA, CDR2 YSYEKL, per germline. The length of the CDR3 is 16 residues. V lost 2 bases, J lost 3 bases, and 8 bases stayed unmatched. For the CDR3, the DNA is TGCGCCAGCAGCCAACGGGGACAGGTGGTCGAAGAGACCCAGTACTTC. This sequence encodes CASSQRGQVVEETQYF.

The V and J genes are TRBV10-2 and TRBJ2-7, with D maybe TRBD1 (6 bases). The germline CDR1 and CDR2 sequences are WSHSY and SAAADI. The CDR3 sequence is 15 residues long. V shed 6 bases and J shed 2 bases, with 17 bases lying between them. CDR3 DNA: TGCGCCAGCAGGAGGACAGTTGGGGTAACCTACGAGCAGTACTTC. Protein sequence: CASRRTVGVTYEQYF.

The chain combines TRBV5-1 with TRBJ1-5; D is possibly TRBD1 (6 bases). Trimming pared 6 bases from V and 4 bases from J, leaving 11 bases between. The CDR3 extends over 13 amino acids. CDR1 SGHRS and CDR2 YFSETQ come from the germline V gene. The chain's CDR3 is CASKAGVNQPQHF. The CDR3 bases are TGCGCCAGCAAGGCAGGGGTAAATCAGCCCCAGCATTTT.

This chain links TRBV10-3 with TRBJ2-7; D gene unclear. V was cut by 3 bases and J by 5 bases, with 14 bases left in between. The CDR3 consists of 14 residues. Germline V lookup: CDR1 ENHRY, CDR2 SYGVKD. Here the CDR3 DNA reads TGTGCCATCAGTGACCAAACCCCCAACCACGAGCAGTACTTC. Its translation is CAISDQTPNHEQYF.

In this sample, this clonotype turned up a few times. The chain combines TRBV2 with TRBJ2-1; TRBD2 is a possible D gene (6 bases). CDR3 size: 13 residues. Germline CDR1 reads SNHLY; CDR2 reads FYNNEI. Between the trimmed V and J ends, which lost 6 bases and 5 bases, there was a span of 11 bases. The CDR3 loop reads CASRRLVNNEQFF. CDR3 coding DNA: TGTGCCAGCAGAAGACTAGTAAACAATGAGCAGTTCTTC.

This rearrangement joins TRBV27 to TRBJ1-1; D is ambiguous. The germline gives CDR1 MNHEY, CDR2 SMNVEV (reference sequence). There are 14 residues in the CDR3. Trimming removed 3 bases from V and 1 base from J, with 9 bases in between. CDR3 residues: CASSFRQRNTEAFF. The CDR3 DNA is TGTGCCAGCAGTTTCAGGCAGAGGAACACTGAAGCTTTCTTT.

The V call is TRBV24-1, the J call TRBJ2-1, with 7 bases lining up with TRBD2. The germline gives CDR1 KGHDR, CDR2 SFDVKD. The CDR3 has 14 residues. Trimming removed 5 bases from V and 7 bases from J; junction bases left unmatched: 7. CDR3 loop: CATSASGKGNEQFF. CDR3 bases: TGTGCCACCAGTGCCAGCGGGAAGGGGAATGAGCAGTTCTTC.

The chain recombines TRBV27 with TRBJ1-5; D is uncertain. Germline CDR1 reads MNHEY; CDR2 reads SMNVEV (reference sequence). Trimming removed 3 bases from V and 2 bases from J, with 11 bases in between. CDR3 length equals 15 residues. CDR3 region: CASSFHPSGNQPQHF. The CDR3 coding sequence is TGTGCCAGCAGTTTCCATCCTTCGGGCAATCAGCCCCAGCATTTT.